The present TCR beta chain was sequenced within a study of shared clonotypes between healthy human individuals. Study information: Researchers drew samples from two women and three men aged 18 to 49.

Assay used: immunoSEQ multiplex PCR; TCRdb lists only in-frame clones, some missing. The data hold over 400,000 clones, with 81% observed a single time. The donors, all of them Caucasian adults, lived in Nashville, Tennessee. V was cut by 2 bases and J by 6 bases, with 11 bases left in between. The CDR3 loop spans 13 amino acids. CDR1 and CDR2 from the germline V gene are SGHRS and YFSETQ. The chain combines TRBV5-1 with TRBJ1-2, with a tentative D call TRBD1 (6 bases). This sequence was found in a middle-aged woman in good health. Some clones in this sample may be carry-over from other donors' samples. Sequencing was performed on PBMCs. Written as DNA, the CDR3 is TGCGCCAGCAGCTTCGGGGGCGCGAATGGCTACACCTTC. Its translation is CASSFGGANGYTF.